This T cell receptor beta chain emerged from a study of regulatory T cells in long-lasting Graves disease. Specified time point: persistent/refractory GD, antithyroid drugs over 5 years with positive TRAb. PBMCs were the source of the RNA used for TCR sequencing. CDR3 regions were amplified by Arm-PCR using iRepertoire HTBI primers to build TCR beta libraries. TCRdb recomputed calls from the multiplex PCR reads with MiXCR, one row per CDR3 protein. The sample carries roughly 400,000 distinct CDR3 sequences, roughly a fifth recorded once. The CDR3 length is 14 residues. V was shortened by 5 bases and J by 7 bases, with 17 bases between the two germline ends.

The TCR sequence derives from a female donor with Graves disease. The chain combines TRBV12-3 or TRBV12-4 with TRBJ1-2; unclear D gene. Sequenced here: peripheral blood mononuclear cells (PBMCs), sampled when the disease was refractory, from a patient treated with antithyroid drugs. CDR3 nucleotides: TGTGCCAGCAGTCCACTGGGTAGAGTGTTTGGCTACACCTTC. This translates into CASSPLGRVFGYTF.